The clone carrying this TCR beta chain was recorded a few times. Its target is not known. The culture ran for about eleven days before CD4+ T cells were isolated. It was on days 3 and 7 that half the medium was replaced with IL-2 medium. This sample was included in a study of vaccination effects on CD4 cells after COVID-19. The wider study: Sequencing followed a ViraFEST assay step that expanded antigen-specific CD4+ T cells with viral peptide pools. Each well held 2 million to 2.5 million PBMC cultured with about 9.1 ug/ml peptides and about 10 IU/ml IL-2.

Profiled with immunoSEQ multiplex PCR; TCRdb holds only in-frame clones, not every one. In the table there are tens of thousands of clones, roughly 82% of which are singletons. Points from the study as a whole: In the late period after vaccination, infection- and vaccine-induced clones contracted markedly.

The CDR3 contains 13 residues. V was trimmed by 5 bases and J by 9 bases, leaving 16 bases between them. Germline V lookup: CDR1 SGHTA, CDR2 FQGNSA. Sample: CD4+ T cells from PBMCs cultured without peptide, taken before COVID-19 vaccination. The TCR originated in a human donor who received a COVID-19 vaccine. The chain is built from TRBV7-2 and TRBJ1-1; D may be TRBD1 (6 bases). The CDR3 region has the DNA TGTGCCAGCAGCCTAGAACCGGGACACAAAGCTTTCTTT. This sequence encodes CASSLEPGHKAFF. Together with reference TRBV7-2 and TRBJ1-1, the CDR3 gives the full variable domain: GAGVSQSPSNKVTEKGKDVELRCDPISGHTALYWYRQSLGQGLEFLIYFQGNSAPDKSGLPSDRFSAERTGGSVSTLTIQRTQQEDSAVYLCASSLEPGHKAFFGQGTRLTVV.